This TCR beta chain was documented in a study of blood T cell repertoires in COVID-19. Turning to the study itself: Sites across the United States, Italy and Spain contributed samples from acute and convalescent COVID-19. The analysed material was cDNA or gDNA that came from T cells, B-cell-depleted T cells, or PBMCs.

V was trimmed by 5 bases and J by 8 bases, leaving 13 bases between them. Per germline, CDR1 SGHDT and CDR2 YYEEEE. This CDR3 contains 12 residues. The protocol was immunoSEQ multiplex PCR, while the TCRdb copy is restricted to in-frame clones and leaves out a portion. Of about 190,000 clones listed, 65% to 85% are singletons. Participants were aged about 18 to 89 years from about two dozen US areas. Material: PBMCs or T cells enriched from blood (not recorded which). The source of this sequence is a woman aged 25 to 45 who had been exposed to COVID-19. This chain uses TRBV5-6 with TRBJ1-2; weak D call: TRBD1 (5 bases). The CDR3 nucleotides are TGTGCCAGCAGGGGCAGGGTTTTAGGCTACACCTTC. This sequence encodes CASRGRVLGYTF. The variable domain in full, completed from reference TRBV5-6 and TRBJ1-2, reads DAGVTQSPTHLIKTRGQQVTLRCSPKSGHDTVSWYQQALGQGPQFIFQYYEEEERQRGNFPDRFSGHQFPNYSSELNVNALLLGDSALYLCASRGRVLGYTFGSGTRLTVV.